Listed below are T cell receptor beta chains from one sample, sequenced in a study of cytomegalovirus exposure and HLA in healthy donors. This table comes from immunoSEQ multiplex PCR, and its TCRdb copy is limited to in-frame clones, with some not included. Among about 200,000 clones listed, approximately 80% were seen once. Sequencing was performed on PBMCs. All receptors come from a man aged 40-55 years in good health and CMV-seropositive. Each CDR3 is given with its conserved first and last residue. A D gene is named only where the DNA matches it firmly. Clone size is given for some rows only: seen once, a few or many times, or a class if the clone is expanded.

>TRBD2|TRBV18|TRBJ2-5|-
TGTGCCACCGAAGGGACTAACCAAGAGACCCAGTACTTC
CATEGTNQETQYF
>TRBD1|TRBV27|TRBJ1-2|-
TGTGCCAGCAAAGGGACAGGGACCTATGGCTACACCTTC
CASKGTGTYGYTF
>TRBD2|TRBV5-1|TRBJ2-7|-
TGCGCCAGCAGCTCTAGCGGGGGCCGCGCCTACGAGCAGTACTTC
CASSSSGGRAYEQYF
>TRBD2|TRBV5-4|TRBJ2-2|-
TGTGCCAGCAGCTTGGATCTAGCGGCCACCGGGGAGCTGTTTTTT
CASSLDLAATGELFF
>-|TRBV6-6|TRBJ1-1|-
TGTGCCAGCAGTTATGGGGCTACCATGAACACTGAAGCTTTCTTT
CASSYGATMNTEAFF
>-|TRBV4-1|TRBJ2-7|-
TGCGCCAGCAGCCAAGAGGGCAGTGTCGGTTCCTACGAGCAGTACTTC
CASSQEGSVGSYEQYF
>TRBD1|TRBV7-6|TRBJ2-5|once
TGTGCCAGCAGCTCGGGCCCACAGGGGGCCGACGAGACCCAGTACTTC
CASSSGPQGADETQYF
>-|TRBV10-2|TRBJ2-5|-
TGCGCCAGCCTTGGCGCAGGGGCAGAAGAGACCCAGTACTTC
CASLGAGAEETQYF
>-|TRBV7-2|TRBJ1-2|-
TGTGCCAGCAGCTTAGCCAGGAACTATGGCTACACCTTC
CASSLARNYGYTF
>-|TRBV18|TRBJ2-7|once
TGTGCCAGCTCAAAGGACAGTGAAGAGCAGTACTTC
CASSKDSEEQYF
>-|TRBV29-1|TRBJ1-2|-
TGCAGCGTCCCTCGGGGGGGGACTAACTATGGCTACACCTTC
CSVPRGGTNYGYTF
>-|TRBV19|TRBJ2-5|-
TGTGCCAGTAGTATAGCCCGTCCCACCCCCATCGGTGAGACCCAGTACTTC
CASSIARPTPIGETQYF
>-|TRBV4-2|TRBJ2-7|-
TGTGCCAGCAGCCAAGGACGGGACTCCTACGAGCAGTACTTC
CASSQGRDSYEQYF
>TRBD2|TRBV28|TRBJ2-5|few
TGTGCCAGCAGTTGGCTAGCGGGGGGGGATGAGTACCAAGAGACCCAGTACTTC
CASSWLAGGDEYQETQYF
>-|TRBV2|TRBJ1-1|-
TGTGCCAGCAGTCCGAGACACAAGAACACTGAAGCTTTCTTT
CASSPRHKNTEAFF
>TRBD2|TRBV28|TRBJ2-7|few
TGTGCCAGCACCCCAGGGACTAGCTTGGGCGAGCAGTACTTC
CASTPGTSLGEQYF
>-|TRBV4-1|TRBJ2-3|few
TGCGCCAGCAGCCCGAGGCTAGAGGATACGCAGTATTTT
CASSPRLEDTQYF
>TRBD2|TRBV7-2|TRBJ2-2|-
TGTGCCAGCAGCCGGGAGGGAGGGACCGGGGAGCTGTTTTTT
CASSREGGTGELFF